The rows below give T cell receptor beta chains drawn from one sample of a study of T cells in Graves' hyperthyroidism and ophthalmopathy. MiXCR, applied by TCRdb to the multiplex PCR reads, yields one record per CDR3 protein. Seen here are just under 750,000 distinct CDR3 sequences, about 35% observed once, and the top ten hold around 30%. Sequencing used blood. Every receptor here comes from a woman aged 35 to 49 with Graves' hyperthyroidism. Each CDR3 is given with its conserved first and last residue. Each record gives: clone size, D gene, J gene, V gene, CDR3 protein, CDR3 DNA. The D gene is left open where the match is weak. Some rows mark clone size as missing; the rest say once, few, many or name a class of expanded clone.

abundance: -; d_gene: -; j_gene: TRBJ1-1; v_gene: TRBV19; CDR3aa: CASSMGRGGGEAFF; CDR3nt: TGTGCCAGTAGTATGGGCAGGGGAGGCGGTGAAGCTTTCTTT
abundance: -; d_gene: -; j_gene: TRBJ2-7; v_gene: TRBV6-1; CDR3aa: CAGPKIFGHYEQYF; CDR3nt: TGTGCCGGCCCAAAGATTTTCGGCCACTACGAGCAGTACTTC
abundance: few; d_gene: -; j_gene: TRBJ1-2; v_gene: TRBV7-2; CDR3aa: CASSLSPSSNYGYTF; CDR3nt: TGTGCCAGCAGCTTATCTCCATCCTCTAACTATGGCTACACCTTC
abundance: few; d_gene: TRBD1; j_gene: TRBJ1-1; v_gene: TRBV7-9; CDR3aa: CASSPHPKQGSEAFF; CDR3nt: TGTGCCAGCAGCCCCCATCCGAAACAGGGGAGCGAAGCTTTCTTT
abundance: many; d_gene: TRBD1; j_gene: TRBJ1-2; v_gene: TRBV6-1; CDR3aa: CASSPQDGQDYGYTF; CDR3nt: TGTGCCAGCAGTCCCCAAGACGGACAGGATTATGGCTACACCTTC
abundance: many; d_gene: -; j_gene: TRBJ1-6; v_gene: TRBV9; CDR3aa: CASSGRPNSPLHF; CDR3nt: TGTGCCAGCAGCGGCAGGCCAAATTCACCCCTCCACTTT
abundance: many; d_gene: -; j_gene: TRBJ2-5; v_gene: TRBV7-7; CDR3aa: CASSPERGQGAVETQYF; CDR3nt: TGTGCTAGCAGCCCAGAGCGGGGTCAGGGGGCCGTAGAGACCCAGTACTTC
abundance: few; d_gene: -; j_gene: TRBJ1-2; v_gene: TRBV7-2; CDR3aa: CASSRAVNYGYTF; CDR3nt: TGTGCCAGCAGCCGCGCCGTGAACTATGGCTACACCTTC
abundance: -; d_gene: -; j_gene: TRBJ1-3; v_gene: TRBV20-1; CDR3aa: CSARKGTGNTIYF; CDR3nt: TGCAGTGCTAGGAAAGGGACTGGAAACACCATATATTTT
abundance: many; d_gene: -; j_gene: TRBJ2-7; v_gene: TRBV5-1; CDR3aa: CASSPRLVPGDEQYF; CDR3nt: TGCGCCAGCAGCCCACGCCTCGTCCCTGGAGACGAGCAGTACTTC
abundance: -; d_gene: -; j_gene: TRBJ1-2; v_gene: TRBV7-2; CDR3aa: CASSLDWAPRRLGGYTF; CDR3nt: TGTGCTAGCAGCTTAGATTGGGCACCGAGGAGGTTGGGGGGCTACACCTTC
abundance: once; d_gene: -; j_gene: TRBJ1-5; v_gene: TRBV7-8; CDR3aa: CASSGLGGNQPQHF; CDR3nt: TGTGCCAGCAGTGGACTGGGGGGCAATCAGCCCCAGCATTTT
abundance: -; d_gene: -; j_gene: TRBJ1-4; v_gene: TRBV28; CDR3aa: CASSGFRGVISGTANEKLFF; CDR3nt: TGTGCCAGCAGTGGGTTTCGGGGGGTAATCTCGGGAACAGCTAATGAAAAACTGTTTTTT
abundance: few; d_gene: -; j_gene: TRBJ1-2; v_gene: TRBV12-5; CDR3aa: CARVDRWGGYTF; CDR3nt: TGTGCTAGGGTTGACCGGTGGGGTGGCTACACCTTC
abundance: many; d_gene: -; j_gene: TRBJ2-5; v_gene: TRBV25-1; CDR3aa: CASSESVSGVTGETQYF; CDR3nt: TGTGCCAGCAGTGAAAGCGTCTCGGGGGTTACGGGAGAGACCCAGTACTTC
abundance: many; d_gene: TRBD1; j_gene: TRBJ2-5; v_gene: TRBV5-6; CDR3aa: CASKQGYQETQYF; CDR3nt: TGTGCCAGCAAACAGGGGTACCAAGAGACCCAGTACTTC
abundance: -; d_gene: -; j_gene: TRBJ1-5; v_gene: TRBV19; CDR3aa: CASSFQGGGNQPQHF; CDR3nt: TGTGCCAGTTCATTCCAGGGCGGGGGAAATCAGCCCCAGCATTTT
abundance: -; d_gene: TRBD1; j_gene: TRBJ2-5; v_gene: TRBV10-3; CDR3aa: CAIGDRGQETQYF; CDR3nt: TGTGCCATCGGTGACAGGGGTCAAGAGACCCAGTACTTC
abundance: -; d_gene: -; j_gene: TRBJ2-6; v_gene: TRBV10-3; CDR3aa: CASSYSLVILSSGANVLTF; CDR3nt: TGTGCCAGCAGTTACAGCTTGGTCATCCTATCCTCTGGGGCCAACGTCCTGACTTTC
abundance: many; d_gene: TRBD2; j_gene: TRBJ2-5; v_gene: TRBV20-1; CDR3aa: CSARDPASGGETQYF; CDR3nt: TGCAGTGCTAGAGATCCAGCTAGCGGGGGAGAGACCCAGTACTTC
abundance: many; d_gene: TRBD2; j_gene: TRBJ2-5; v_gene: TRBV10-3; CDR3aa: CAIKGTSTSGGYQETQYF; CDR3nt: TGTGCCATCAAAGGAACTTCGACTAGCGGGGGGTACCAAGAGACCCAGTACTTC
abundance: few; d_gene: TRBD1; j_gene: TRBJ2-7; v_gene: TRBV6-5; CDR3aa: CASKDRTGVHEQYF; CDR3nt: TGTGCCAGCAAGGATCGGACAGGGGTCCACGAGCAGTACTTC